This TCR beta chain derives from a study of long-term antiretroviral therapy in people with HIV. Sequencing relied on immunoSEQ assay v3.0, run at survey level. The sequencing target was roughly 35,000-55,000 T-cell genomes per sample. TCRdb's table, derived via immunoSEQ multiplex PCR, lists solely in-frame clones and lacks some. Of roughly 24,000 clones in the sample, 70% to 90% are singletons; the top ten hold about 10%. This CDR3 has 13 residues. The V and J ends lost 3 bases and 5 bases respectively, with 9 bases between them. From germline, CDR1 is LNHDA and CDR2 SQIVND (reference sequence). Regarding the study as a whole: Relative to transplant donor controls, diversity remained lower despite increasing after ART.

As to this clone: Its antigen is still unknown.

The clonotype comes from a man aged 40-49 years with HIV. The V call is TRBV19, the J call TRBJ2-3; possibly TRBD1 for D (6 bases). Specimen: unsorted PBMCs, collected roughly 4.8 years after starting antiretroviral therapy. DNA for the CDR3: TGTGCCAGTAGTATGCAGGGGATAGATACGCAGTATTTT. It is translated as CASSMQGIDTQYF.